These 17 T cell receptor delta chains were sequenced from one sample in a study of gamma-delta T cells after stem cell transplantation. TCRdb re-called the RT-PCR reads via CATT. The table shows 2,100 or so delta-chain clones, with about 1.1% occurring only once. The material sequenced was gamma-delta T cells. The receptor source for this set is a human donor. It is not recorded whose cells these are; they may come from a transplant donor.

This clone was found a few times. The protein in TCRdb stems from a much larger clone and differs at residue 7 from this DNA's translation, likely a read error; here the protein is translated from the DNA. The rearrangement links TRDV2 to TRDJ1; 8 nucleotides match TRDD3. Germline CDR1 is GEAIGNYY and CDR2 is EKD. Trimming took 0 bases from V and 4 from J; bases not matched to a gene: 15. The CDR3 has 18 amino acids. DNA of the CDR3: TGTGCCTGTGACACCGTACAGGGACTGGGGATACATGGCGATAAACTCATCTTT. Translation gives CACDTVQGLGIHGDKLIF.

By share of the sample, this clone is medium-sized (0.01 to 0.1%). This likely traces to a read error, being one base from a far larger clone. This rearrangement joins TRDV2 to TRDJ1; 10 nucleotides agree with TRDD3. Per germline, CDR1 GEAIGNYY and CDR2 EKD. The CDR3 is 18 amino acids. V was pared by 5 bases and J by 3 bases, with 17 bases of the junction left unmatched. This chain's CDR3 is CACGPLLTGDTRADKLIF. The CDR3 DNA reads as TGTGCCTGTGGCCCTCTCTTGACGGGGGATACGCGGGCCGATAAACTCATCTTT.

In this sample, this clone turned up a few times. TCRdb lists the protein of a much larger clone for this DNA, which differs at residue 13, so this is likely a read error; the protein given here is translated from the DNA itself. The chain joins TRDV1 to TRDJ1; 9 nucleotides agree with TRDD3. CDR1 TSWWSYY and CDR2 QGS come from the germline V gene. The CDR3 covers 18 residues. J lost 9 bases, V lost 0 bases, and 17 bases had no gene match. The DNA for the CDR3 is TGTGCTCTTGGGGAACTAGTTTCCGAATACTGGGGGACATCGGAACTCATCTTT. The encoded protein is CALGELVSEYWGTSELIF.

As concerns this clone: This likely reflects a read error, since a far larger clone is one base away. The same CDR3 arises from other DNA sequences in this sample as well. J is TRDJ1 and V is TRDV2, with 7 nucleotides matching TRDD3. This CDR3 spans 18 amino acids. V shed 7 bases and J 2 bases; nucleotides not matched to a gene: 21. In germline, CDR1 is GEAIGNYY, CDR2 EKD. The CDR3 here is CACDPVSDRDTRTDKLIF. DNA for the CDR3: TGTGCCTGCGACCCGGTTTCAGACAGGGATACTCGGACCGATAAACTCATCTTT.

This clone is termed medium-sized. Other DNA sequences in this specimen translate into the identical CDR3. As DNA, the CDR3 is TGTGCCTGTGACACCATGACTGGGGGTGCTAGCTCCTGGGACACCCGACAGATGTTTTTC. It yields the protein CACDTMTGGASSWDTRQMFF. The chain uses TRDV2 and TRDJ3; 8 nucleotides match TRDD3. CDR3 length: 20 amino acids. After removal of 0 bases from V and 0 bases from J, the junction contained 9 bases not matched to a gene. Germline CDR1 is GEAIGNYY and CDR2 is EKD.

The CDR3 coding sequence is TGTGCCTGTGACAATGTTACACGGGGGATACCACGCTACACCGATAAACTCATCTTT. This gives the protein CACDNVTRGIPRYTDKLIF. The rearrangement joins TRDV2 to TRDJ1; 9 positions agree with TRDD3. This CDR3 is built from 19 residues. V dropped 2 bases and J dropped 0; count of bases not matched to a gene: 15. Germline assignment: CDR1 GEAIGNYY and CDR2 EKD.

A note on this clone: The protein that TCRdb holds for this DNA derives from a much larger clone and differs from the translated DNA at residue 11, which likely indicates a read error; the protein shown here is translated from the DNA. The rearrangement links TRDV2 to TRDJ1; 11 bases map to TRDD3. Losses at the gene ends were 3 bases for V and 0 bases for J; bases not matched to a gene: 20. There are 21 residues in the CDR3. The germline V gene encodes CDR1 GEAIGNYY and CDR2 EKD. The chain's CDR3 is CACDSILGGYEKGSYTDKLIF. CDR3 in DNA: TGTGCCTGTGACTCGATCCTTGGGGGATACGAGAAGGGGTCGTACACCGATAAACTCATCTTT.

Turning to this clone: A far larger clone is one base from this, pointing to a likely read error. The genes are TRDV2 and TRDJ3; 7 bases are a match to TRDD3. Germline V gene sequence: CDR1 GEAIGNYY, CDR2 EKD. The CDR3 spans 20 residues. CDR3 in amino acids: CACDPAGGSHSSRDTRQMFF. CDR3 nucleotides: TGTGCCTGTGACCCTGCTGGGGGTTCTCATAGCTCCCGGGACACCCGACAGATGTTTTTC.

By proportion, this clone is large. V and J are TRDV2 and TRDJ1; D call uncertain. CDR1 is GEAIGNYY and CDR2 is EKD in the germline V gene. Deletions cut 0 bases from V and 0 bases from J, with 19 bases between. This CDR3 is built from 18 residues. The CDR3 spells CACDTVPAPNADTDKLIF. In nucleotides, the CDR3 is TGTGCCTGTGACACCGTCCCGGCCCCCAATGCGGACACCGATAAACTCATCTTT.

Note on this clone: Since a far larger clone is one base different, this is likely a read error. This sample also contains other DNA sequences that code for the same CDR3. The chain couples TRDV2 to TRDJ1; 10 bases map to TRDD3. The CDR3 has 21 amino acids. Per the germline V gene, CDR1 is GEAIGNYY and CDR2 is EKD. The V gene end was trimmed by 0 bases and the J gene end by 3 bases; junction bases not matched to a gene: 21. This CDR3 is CACDTVGSTGGFRVEADKLIF. The CDR3, as DNA: TGTGCCTGTGACACCGTGGGGAGTACTGGGGGATTTCGGGTCGAGGCCGATAAACTCATCTTT.

This clone showed up just a few times. The protein that TCRdb holds for this DNA derives from a much larger clone and differs from the translated DNA at residue 9, which likely indicates a read error; the protein shown here is translated from the DNA. The chain combines TRDV2 with TRDJ1; TRDD3 aligns across 8 bases. V shed 1 base, J shed 0 bases, and the junction held 9 bases outside the gene matches. Germline V gene lookup returns CDR1 GEAIGNYY and CDR2 EKD. This CDR3 has 17 residues. CDR3 nucleotides: TGTGCCTGTGACACGGTGGGGATACCGGGGGACACCGATAAACTCATCTTT. It encodes CACDTVGIPGDTDKLIF.

With regard to this clone: A read error is the likely source, as a far larger clone sits one nucleotide away. The chain links TRDV2 to TRDJ1, with D unclear. Germline V lookup: CDR1 GEAIGNYY, CDR2 EKD. The V gene lost 2 bases and the J gene lost 1 base, with 16 bases spanning the gap. The CDR3 is made up of 16 amino acids. CDR3 sequence reads: CACDRLPHGSTDKLIF. CDR3 in DNA: TGTGCCTGTGACAGGCTACCTCATGGTTCCACCGATAAACTCATCTTT.

Relative to its sample, this clone is large. This chain links TRDV2 with TRDJ1; 11 bases match TRDD3. This CDR3 has 15 amino acids. The germline V gene encodes CDR1 GEAIGNYY and CDR2 EKD. The V gene end was trimmed by 4 bases and the J gene end by 4 bases; junction bases not matched to a gene: 7. CDR3 coding DNA: TGTGCCTGTGAATCACTGGGGGATAAGGACGATAAACTCATCTTT. Amino acids: CACESLGDKDDKLIF.

In this sample, this clone turned up a few times. The protein in TCRdb stems from a much larger clone and differs at residue 8 from this DNA's translation, likely a read error; here the protein is translated from the DNA. The chain is built from TRDV2 and TRDJ1, with unresolved D. V was shortened by 3 bases and J by 0 bases, with 22 bases between the two germline ends. The germline V gene has CDR1 GEAIGNYY and CDR2 EKD. The CDR3 totals 18 residues. CDR3 region: CACDSVGCQEGYTDKLIF. The CDR3 nucleotides are TGTGCCTGTGACTCTGTCGGCTGTCAAGAGGGCTACACCGATAAACTCATCTTT.

In its sample, this clone was seen a few times. This DNA's translation differs at residue 13 from TCRdb's protein, which comes from a much larger clone; a read error is likely, and the protein shown is translated from the DNA. The gene calls are TRAV38-2/DV8 and TRDJ1; 12 bases align to TRDD3. This CDR3 has 21 residues. V was clipped by 4 bases and J by 2 bases; unmatched bases: 21. In germline, CDR1 is TSESDYY, CDR2 QEAYKQQN. CDR3: CAYRVLSYSWGIRVSTDKLIF. CDR3 bases: TGTGCTTATAGGGTACTTTCCTACTCCTGGGGGATACGCGTGAGTACCGATAAACTCATCTTT.

This clone is classed as large. This chain joins TRDV2 and TRDJ1; a weak D match, TRDD3 (5 bases). The CDR3 runs to 15 residues. The V gene lost 0 bases and the J gene lost 6 bases, with 16 bases spanning the gap. Germline V gene lookup returns CDR1 GEAIGNYY and CDR2 EKD. The CDR3 region is CACDTVGEEGNKLIF. In DNA, the CDR3 is TGTGCCTGTGACACCGTCGGGGAAGAAGGAAATAAACTCATCTTT.

Concerning this clone itself: TCRdb shows a much larger clone's protein in place of this DNA's translation, and the two differ at residue 7, likely through a read error; the protein shown is translated from the DNA. V and J are TRDV2 and TRDJ1; TRDD3 aligns across 8 bases. V lost 0 bases, J lost 1 base, and 6 bases stayed unmatched. The CDR3 is made up of 16 amino acids. Germline CDR1 and CDR2: GEAIGNYY and EKD. CDR3 residues: CACDTVWDTITDKLIF. CDR3 bases: TGTGCCTGTGACACCGTGTGGGATACGATCACCGATAAACTCATCTTT.